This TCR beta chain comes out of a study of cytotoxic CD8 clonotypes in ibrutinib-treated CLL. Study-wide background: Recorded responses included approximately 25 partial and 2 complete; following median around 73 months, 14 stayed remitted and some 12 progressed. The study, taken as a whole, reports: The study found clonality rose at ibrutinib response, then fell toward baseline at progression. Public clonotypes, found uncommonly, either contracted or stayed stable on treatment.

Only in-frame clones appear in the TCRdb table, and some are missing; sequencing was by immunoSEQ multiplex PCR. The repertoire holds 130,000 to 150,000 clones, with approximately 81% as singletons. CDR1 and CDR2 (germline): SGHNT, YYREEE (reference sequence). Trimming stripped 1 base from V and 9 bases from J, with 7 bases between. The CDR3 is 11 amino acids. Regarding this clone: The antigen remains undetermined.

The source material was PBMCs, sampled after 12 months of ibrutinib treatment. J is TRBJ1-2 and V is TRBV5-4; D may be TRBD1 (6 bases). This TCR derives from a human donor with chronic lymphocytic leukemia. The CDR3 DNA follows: TGTGCCAGCAGCTTGACAGGGAGCTACACCTTC. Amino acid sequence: CASSLTGSYTF.